The subject of this entry is one TCR beta chain. This record comes from a study of blood T cell repertoires in COVID-19. The ends were cut back, 8 bases at V and 5 bases at J, with 15 bases in the middle. The germline V gene has CDR1 LNHDA and CDR2 SQIVND (reference sequence). The CDR3 consists of 13 residues. TCRdb's table, derived via immunoSEQ multiplex PCR, lists solely in-frame clones and lacks some. The sample records under 140,000 clones, around nine tenths being singletons. The J gene is TRBJ2-5, the V gene TRBV19; D possibly corresponds to TRBD1 (6 bases). Material for sequencing was peripheral blood. The sequence was obtained from a woman in her 50s with acute or convalescent COVID-19. This CDR3 is CASHQGRGETQYF. The CDR3 DNA reads TGTGCCAGTCACCAGGGGCGCGGGGAGACCCAGTACTTC.